The 3 T cell receptor beta chains reported below all come from one sample, sequenced in a study of a mutant IDH1 vaccine in newly diagnosed glioma. Libraries were prepared by immunoSEQ multiplex PCR; TCRdb keeps only in-frame clonotypes and omits some of them. The sample shows roughly 68,000 clones, 74% of them seen only once. Time point: week 35, safety follow-up. Topical imiquimod was applied with each vaccine dose, which held 300 ug of mutant IDH1 20-mer peptide. Antigens of these TCRs are unknown. The sample here was PBMCs, taken from a glioma patient whose treatment included an IDH1 peptide vaccine. Source of these receptors: a man between 50 and 59 years old with glioma.

The chain recombines TRBV7-9 with TRBJ2-5; TRBD2 aligns across 7 bases. This CDR3 has 16 residues. The V segment lost 5 bases and the J segment 3 bases; nucleotides outside the gene matches: 12. CDR1 and CDR2 (germline): SEHNR, FQNEAQ (reference sequence). This chain's CDR3 is CASSPLPGSGEETQYF. CDR3 in DNA: TGTGCCAGCAGCCCGCTACCGGGGAGCGGGGAAGAGACCCAGTACTTC.

The chain recombines TRBV11-2 with TRBJ2-7; 10 bases match TRBD1. V was pared by 5 bases and J by 7 bases, with 5 bases of the junction left unmatched. There are 13 residues in the CDR3. Looked up from germline, CDR1 is SGHAT and CDR2 is FQNNGV. The chain's CDR3 is CASSPRTGGEQYF. The CDR3 nucleotides read TGTGCCAGCAGCCCTCGGACAGGGGGAGAGCAGTACTTC.

This clone was observed a handful of times. The rearrangement joins TRBV29-1 to TRBJ1-5; D is perhaps TRBD1 (6 bases). Per germline, CDR1 SQVTM and CDR2 ANQGSEA. V dropped 7 bases and J dropped 3 bases, with 10 bases sitting between them. The CDR3 has 12 amino acids. The CDR3 is CSAGQPNQPQHF. CDR3 in DNA: TGCAGCGCCGGACAGCCCAATCAGCCCCAGCATTTT. The variable domain in full, completed from reference TRBV29-1 and TRBJ1-5, reads SAVISQKPSRDICQRGTSLTIQCQVDSQVTMMFWYRQQPGQSLTLIATANQGSEATYESGFVIDKFPISRPNLTFSTLTVSNMSPEDSSIYLCSAGQPNQPQHFGDGTRLSIL.